This T cell receptor (beta chain) was documented in a study of T cell repertoires in cytomegalovirus infection. Study-wide background: Selected CMV epitopes included recently identified HLA-C-restricted ones as well as well-studied HLA-B-restricted ones. Public TCR beta signatures marked donors with CMV infection and the matching HLA. General study findings and limits: Ex vivo, HLA-C-restricted CMV-specific TCR beta clonotypes prevailed over the rest of the response. The study identified carriers of CMV plus the relevant HLA from cumulative public TCR beta family frequency.

CDR3 length: 14 amino acids. Trimming shortened V by 5 bases and J by 5 bases, and 13 bases separated the two germline ends. The germline V gene encodes CDR1 SGHTA and CDR2 FQGNSA. TCRdb re-called the reads through MiXCR, storing one row per CDR3 protein. The sample has roughly 500,000 distinct CDR3 sequences, roughly a third seen once. Regarding this clonotype: As yet, its antigen is unknown.

The chain carries TRBV7-2 and TRBJ1-5; D gene unclear. The source was cultured PBMCs, collected from culture after CMV antigen stimulation. This receptor was identified in a human donor in good health (CMV status not recorded). Some clones in this sample may be carry-over from other donors' samples. The CDR3 nucleotides are TGTGCCAGCAGCCTACTGGGGTCGGATCAGCCCCAGCATTTT. Amino acids: CASSLLGSDQPQHF.